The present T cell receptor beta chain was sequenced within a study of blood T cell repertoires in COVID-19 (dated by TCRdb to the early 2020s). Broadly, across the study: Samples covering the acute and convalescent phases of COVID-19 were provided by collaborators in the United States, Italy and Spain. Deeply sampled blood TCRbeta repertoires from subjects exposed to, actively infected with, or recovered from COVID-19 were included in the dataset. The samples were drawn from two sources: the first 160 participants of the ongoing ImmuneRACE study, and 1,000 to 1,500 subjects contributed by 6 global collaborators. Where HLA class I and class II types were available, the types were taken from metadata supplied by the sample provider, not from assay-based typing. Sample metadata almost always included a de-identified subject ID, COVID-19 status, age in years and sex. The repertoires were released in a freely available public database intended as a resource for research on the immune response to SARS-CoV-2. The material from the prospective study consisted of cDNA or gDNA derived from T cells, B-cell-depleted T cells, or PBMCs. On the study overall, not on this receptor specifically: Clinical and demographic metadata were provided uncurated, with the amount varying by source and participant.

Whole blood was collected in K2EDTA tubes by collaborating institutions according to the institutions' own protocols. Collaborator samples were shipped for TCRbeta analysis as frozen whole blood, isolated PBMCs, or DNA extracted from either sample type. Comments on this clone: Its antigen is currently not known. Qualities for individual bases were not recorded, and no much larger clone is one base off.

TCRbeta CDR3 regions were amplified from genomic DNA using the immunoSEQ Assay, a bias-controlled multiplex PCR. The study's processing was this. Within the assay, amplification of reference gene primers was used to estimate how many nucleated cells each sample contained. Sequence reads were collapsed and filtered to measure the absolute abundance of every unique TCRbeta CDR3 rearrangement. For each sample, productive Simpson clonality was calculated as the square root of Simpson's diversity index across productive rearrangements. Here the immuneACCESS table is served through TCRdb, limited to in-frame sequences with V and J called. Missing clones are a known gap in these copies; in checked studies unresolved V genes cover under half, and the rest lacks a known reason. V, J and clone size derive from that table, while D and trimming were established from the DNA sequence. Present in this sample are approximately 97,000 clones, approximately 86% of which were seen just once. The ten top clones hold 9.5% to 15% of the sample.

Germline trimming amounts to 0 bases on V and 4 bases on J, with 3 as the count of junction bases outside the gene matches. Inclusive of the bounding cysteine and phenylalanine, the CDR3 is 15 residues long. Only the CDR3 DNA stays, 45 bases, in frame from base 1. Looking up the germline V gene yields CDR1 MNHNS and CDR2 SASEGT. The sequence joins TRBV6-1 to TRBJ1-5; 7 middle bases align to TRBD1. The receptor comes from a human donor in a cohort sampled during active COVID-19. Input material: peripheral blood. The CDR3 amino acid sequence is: CASSEAGRGNQPQHF. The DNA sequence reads TGTGCCAGCAGTGAAGCGGGCAGGGGGAATCAGCCCCAGCATTTT.